The clone carrying this T cell receptor beta chain came up a few times. The sample originates from a study of T-cell memory formation after mild COVID-19. TCRdb called the 5' RACE reads again in MiXCR, with one record for every CDR3 protein. The table records 170,000 or so distinct CDR3 sequences, about a fifth of them present only once. The specimen sequenced was PBMCs or a T cell subset sorted from them (not recorded which). The sequence came from an adult woman who had mild COVID-19 (a few samples of this study predate the infection). Cell type and time point are not known.

The CDR3 region is CASEILGQENTEAFF. CDR3 DNA: TGTGCCAGCGAAATCTTGGGACAGGAGAACACTGAAGCTTTCTTT. This chain joins TRBV12-3 or TRBV12-4 and TRBJ1-1, with 8 bases aligning to TRBD1. The CDR3 runs to 15 residues. The J segment lost 1 base and the V segment lost 8 bases, leaving 9 bases of the junction unmatched.